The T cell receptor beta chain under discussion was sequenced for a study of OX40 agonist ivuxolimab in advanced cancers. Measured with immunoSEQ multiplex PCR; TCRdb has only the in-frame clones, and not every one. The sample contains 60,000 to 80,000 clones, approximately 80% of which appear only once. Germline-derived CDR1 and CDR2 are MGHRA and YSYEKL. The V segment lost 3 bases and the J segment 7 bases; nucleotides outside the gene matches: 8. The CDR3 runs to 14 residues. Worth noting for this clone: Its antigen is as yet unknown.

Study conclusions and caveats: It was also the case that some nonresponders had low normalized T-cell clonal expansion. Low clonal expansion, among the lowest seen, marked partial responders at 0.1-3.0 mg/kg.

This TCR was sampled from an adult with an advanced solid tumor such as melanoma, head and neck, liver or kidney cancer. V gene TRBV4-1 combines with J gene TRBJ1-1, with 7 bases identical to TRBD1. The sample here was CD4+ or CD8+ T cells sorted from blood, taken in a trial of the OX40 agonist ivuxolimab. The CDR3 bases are TGCGCCAGCAGCCACCCCGACAGGGCGGTTGAAGCTTTCTTT. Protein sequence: CASSHPDRAVEAFF.